These 8 T cell receptor beta chains were sequenced from one sample in a study of T cells and Merkel cell carcinoma outcomes. The repertoire was sequenced with immunoSEQ multiplex PCR; TCRdb's copy has only in-frame clones and lacks some. The top ten clones hold 3% to 3.5% of a sample with about 19,000 clones, roughly 80% of them seen once. The sample consisted of tumor tissue from Merkel cell carcinoma. These receptors all stem from a human donor with Merkel cell carcinoma.

V usage is TRBV30 and J usage is TRBJ1-5, with D perhaps TRBD1 (5 bases). The CDR3 contains 12 residues. Germline values: CDR1 GTSNPN, CDR2 SVGIG (reference sequence). The V gene lost 5 bases and the J gene lost 7 bases, with 12 bases spanning the gap. The CDR3 region has the DNA TGTGCCTGGGGGGGAGGGTCCCAGCCCCAGCATTTT. Encoded protein: CAWGGGSQPQHF.

The CDR3 bases are TGTGCCAGCAGCGCCCTAGCCAATGAGCAGTTCTTC. Its protein product is CASSALANEQFF. The rearrangement joins TRBV7-9 to TRBJ2-1, with D perhaps matching TRBD2 (5 bases). V gave up 5 bases and J gave up 6 bases, with 8 bases separating them. Germline assignment: CDR1 SEHNR and CDR2 FQNEAQ (reference sequence). There are 12 residues in the CDR3.

Only one count was recorded for this clone. CDR3 nucleotide sequence: TGTGCCAGCAGCCACGCCGAGACAGGGAACCAAGAGACCCAGTACTTC. Residues: CASSHAETGNQETQYF. The J gene is TRBJ2-5, the V gene TRBV13; 7 positions agree with TRBD1. Germline V gene lookup returns CDR1 PRHDT and CDR2 FYEKMQ (reference sequence). This CDR3 is built from 16 residues. V gave up 5 bases and J gave up 0 bases; unmatched junction bases: 9.

The gene calls are TRBV5-1 and TRBJ2-6, with a possible D match to TRBD1 (5 bases). The germline CDR1 and CDR2 sequences are SGHRS and YFSETQ. The CDR3 has 16 amino acids. V shed 7 bases and J shed 4 bases, with 18 bases lying between them. CDR3 residues: CASQRPVSGGANVLTF. The CDR3 nucleotides read TGCGCCAGCCAAAGACCGGTCTCAGGGGGGGCCAACGTCCTGACTTTC.

The chain links TRBV12-5 to TRBJ1-2; a possible D gene is TRBD1 (6 bases). The germline V and J ends were trimmed by 6 bases and 7 bases, with 24 bases remaining between them. The CDR3 totals 16 residues. Germline V gene lookup returns CDR1 LGHNT and CDR2 FRNRAP. CDR3 DNA: TGTGCTAGTGGGGTGGAGAGGGGGGGGATCTACCGTGGCTACACCTTC. As protein: CASGVERGGIYRGYTF. Based on the CDR3 plus reference TRBV12-5 and TRBJ1-2, the full variable domain is DARVTQTPRHKVTEMGQEVTMRCQPILGHNTVFWYRQTMMQGLELLAYFRNRAPLDDSGMPKDRFSAEMPDATLATLKIQPSEPRDSAVYFCASGVERGGIYRGYTFGSGTRLTVV.

The chain couples TRBV7-6 to TRBJ2-5; weak D call: TRBD1 (5 bases). This CDR3 spans 17 amino acids. The germline CDR1 and CDR2 sequences are SGHVS and FNYEAQ. V lost 4 bases, J lost 4 bases, and 22 bases lay in between. The CDR3 DNA reads TGTGCCAGCAGCTCTAGAAAGGACACAATCGATAGAGAGACCCAGTACTTC. Residues: CASSSRKDTIDRETQYF.

The chain couples TRBV5-5 to TRBJ2-1; weak D call: TRBD1 (6 bases). Trimming removed 4 bases at V and 3 bases at J, with 14 bases between. The CDR3 is 15 amino acids. CDR1 and CDR2 (germline): SGHKS, YYEKEE (reference sequence). CDR3 nucleotide sequence: TGTGCCAGCAGCCCCGGGACACCAGGCTACAATGAGCAGTTCTTC. Encoded protein: CASSPGTPGYNEQFF.

The chain combines TRBV5-1 with TRBJ1-4; the D is unclear. V was pared by 5 bases and J by 3 bases, with 11 bases between. The CDR3 has 14 amino acids. The germline gives CDR1 SGHRS, CDR2 YFSETQ. The CDR3 region is CASSLQPSNEKLFF. As DNA, the CDR3 is TGCGCCAGCAGTCTACAGCCTTCTAATGAAAAACTGTTTTTT.